This T cell receptor (beta chain) was retrieved from a study of blood T cells in healthy people across ages. General study results and limits: Donor CMV status was unknown, possibly confounding expanded clonotype changes.

The authors ran a second PCR of about 7 to 11 cycles using a sample-barcoded 5' primer and a J-beta primer mix. MiXCR, run by TCRdb on the 5' RACE reads, gives a single entry per CDR3 protein. The sample includes 1.5 million to 1.9 million distinct CDR3 sequences, approximately 43% seen only once; the top ten take less than 5%. The CDR3 contains 17 residues. The germline CDR1 and CDR2 sequences are ENHRY and SYGVKD. Trimming left V 0 bases short and J 2 bases short, with 17 bases between. Of note for this clonotype: As yet, its antigen is unknown.

The source material was blood. This receptor was identified in a woman between 18 and 29 years old in good health. The chain is built from TRBV10-3 and TRBJ2-7, with D unclear. The DNA for the CDR3 is TGTGCCATCAGTGAGTCGTCGGCGCCTCACTTCCCCTACGAGCAGTACTTC. Translated, it gives CAISESSAPHFPYEQYF.